This section outlines one T cell receptor beta chain sequence together with its context. This sample was taken from a study of blood T cell repertoires in COVID-19. Germline V gives CDR1 SNHLY, CDR2 FYNNEI. Trimming removed 6 bases at V and 5 bases at J, with 19 bases between. CDR3 size: 15 residues. The repertoire was sequenced with immunoSEQ multiplex PCR; TCRdb's copy has only in-frame clones and lacks some. The table has 150,000 to 200,000 clones, over 85% seen once. V gene TRBV2 combines with J gene TRBJ1-1; D remains unclear. The sequence was collected from a woman in her forties or fifties with acute or convalescent COVID-19. The specimen sequenced was peripheral blood. CDR3: CASRENGLPGTEAFF. The DNA of the CDR3 is TGTGCCAGCAGAGAAAATGGACTACCTGGGACTGAAGCTTTCTTT.